The T cell receptor (beta chain) described here comes from a study of tumor and adjacent non-tumor tissue in lung cancer. This sample's RNA came from whole unsorted tissue. More than 3 cm separated this lung sample from the edge of the tumor. A modified ARM-PCR protocol with three rounds of nested PCR amplified TCRbeta. A single record per CDR3 protein comes from TCRdb applying MiXCR to the multiplex PCR reads. The repertoire holds roughly 75,000 distinct CDR3 sequences, with around 70% as singletons. The germline CDR1 and CDR2 sequences are MNHEY and SVGEGT. The CDR3 loop spans 17 amino acids. About this clonotype: At one boundary the junction diverges from the germline segment, which might be a read error.

The TCR was taken from a woman aged 45-60 years with non-small cell lung cancer. The sequenced sample was distant non-tumor lung tissue. The chain couples TRBV6-2 or TRBV6-3 to TRBJ2-1; no definite D call. This CDR3 is CASTYLAGYPRYNEQFF. CDR3 DNA: TGTGCCAGCACTTACTTGGCAGGCTATCCCCGTTACAATGAGCAGTTCTTC.